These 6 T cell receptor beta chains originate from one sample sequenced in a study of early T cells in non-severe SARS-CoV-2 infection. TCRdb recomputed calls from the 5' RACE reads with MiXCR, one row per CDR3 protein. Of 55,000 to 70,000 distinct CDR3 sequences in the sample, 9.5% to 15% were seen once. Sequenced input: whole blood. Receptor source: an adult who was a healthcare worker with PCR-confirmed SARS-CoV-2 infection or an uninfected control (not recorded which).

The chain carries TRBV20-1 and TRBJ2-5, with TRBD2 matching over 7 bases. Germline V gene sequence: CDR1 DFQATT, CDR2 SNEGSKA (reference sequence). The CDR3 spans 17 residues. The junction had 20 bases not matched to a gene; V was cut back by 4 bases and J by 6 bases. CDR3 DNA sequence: TGCAGTGCTACCCTAGGAATGGGGGGGAATTGGGTCCAGACCCAGTACTTC. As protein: CSATLGMGGNWVQTQYF.

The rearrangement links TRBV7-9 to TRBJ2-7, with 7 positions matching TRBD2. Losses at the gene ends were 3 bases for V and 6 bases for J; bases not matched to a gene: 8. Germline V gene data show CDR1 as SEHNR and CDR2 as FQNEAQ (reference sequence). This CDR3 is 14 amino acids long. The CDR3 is CASSFIRGDVEQYF. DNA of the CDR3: TGTGCCAGCAGCTTCATACGGGGGGATGTCGAGCAGTACTTC.

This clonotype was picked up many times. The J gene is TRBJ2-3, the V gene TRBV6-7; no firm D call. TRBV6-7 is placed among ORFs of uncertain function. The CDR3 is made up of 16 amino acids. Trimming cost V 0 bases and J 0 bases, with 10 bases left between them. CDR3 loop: CASSYSPGPSTDTQYF. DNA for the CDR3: TGTGCCAGCAGTTACTCCCCGGGTCCTAGCACAGATACGCAGTATTTT.

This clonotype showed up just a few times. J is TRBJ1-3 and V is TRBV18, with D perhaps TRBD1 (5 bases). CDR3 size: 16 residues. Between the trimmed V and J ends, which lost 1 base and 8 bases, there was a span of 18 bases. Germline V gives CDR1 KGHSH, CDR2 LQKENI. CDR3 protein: CASSPRVLRAGHTIYF. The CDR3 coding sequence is TGTGCCAGCTCACCACGGGTCCTCAGGGCAGGGCACACCATATATTTT.

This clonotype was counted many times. CDR3 protein: CASTTARVRLPTGELFF. The CDR3 nucleotides read TGTGCCAGCACTACAGCAAGGGTTCGGCTTCCCACCGGGGAGCTGTTTTTT. V gene TRBV12-3 or TRBV12-4 combines with J gene TRBJ2-2; D ambiguous. V lost 7 bases, J lost 4 bases, and 22 bases lay in between. The CDR3 consists of 17 residues.

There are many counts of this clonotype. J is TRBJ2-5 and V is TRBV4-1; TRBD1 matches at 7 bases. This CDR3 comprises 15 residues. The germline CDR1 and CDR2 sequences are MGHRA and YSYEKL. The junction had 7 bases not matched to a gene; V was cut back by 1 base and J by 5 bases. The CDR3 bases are TGCGCCAGCAGCCAAGGAGACAGGGAGACGGAGACCCAGTACTTC. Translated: CASSQGDRETETQYF.